This T cell receptor (beta chain) was sequenced for a study of CD8 T cells in Susac syndrome. Study-wide background: When blood was collected, patients with Susac syndrome were therapy-naive, were taking corticosteroids, or were receiving intravenous immunoglobulin alone. Study-wide points: The CD4+ T cell repertoires of Susac syndrome were found to show no clonal expansion.

Negative isolation was used for CD8+ and CD4+ T cells, and FACS enrichment was applied to TEMRA cells. This CDR3 spans 15 amino acids. Germline values: CDR1 MNHEY, CDR2 SMNVEV (reference sequence). V shed 3 bases and J shed 0 bases, with 12 bases lying between them. A remark on this clonotype: What it binds is unknown.

The RNA, about 0.5 to 1 ug, was put through reverse transcription using random hexamers. The CDR3 of TCR beta was amplified by immunoSEQ multiplex PCR across 54 Vbeta and 13 Jbeta. MiXCR, run by TCRdb on the immunoSEQ multiplex PCR reads, gives a single entry per CDR3 protein. This table holds roughly 150,000 distinct CDR3 sequences, about 95% found once. The V and J genes are TRBV27 and TRBJ2-7; D is tentatively TRBD1 or TRBD2 (5 bases each). Sequencing was performed on CD4+ T cells from PBMCs. The receptor's source is a human donor with Susac syndrome. The CDR3: CASSFGERGSYEQYF. The CDR3 nucleotides read TGTGCCAGCAGTTTCGGGGAAAGGGGCTCCTACGAGCAGTACTTC.